The entry that follows covers one TCR beta chain sequence. This clonotype showed up many times. Its specific antigen is unknown. No base quality values were provided; no much bigger clone lies one nucleotide off. Receptors were amplified or captured by 5' RACE. Instrument used: Illumina HiSeq 2000. A universal primer binding site was introduced by template switching, and a unique molecular identifier was present in the final cDNA, enabling accurate counting of TCR cDNA molecules. Specific primers in the conserved constant-segment region were used to synthesize first-strand cDNA for the TCR alpha and beta chains. To control for contamination, each cDNA library was double barcoded with a SMART-Mk sample barcode plus Illumina barcodes. TruSeq adapter sequences along with Illumina sample barcodes were introduced in two successive PCR steps. The TCR alpha and beta cDNA libraries were sequenced on the Illumina HiSeq platform using custom primers. The original pipeline was this. MiGEC processed the raw reads to extract unique molecular identifiers, while MiXCR was used to determine the CDR3 positions. Recombination models were inferred per individual with the repgenHMM and IGoR tools using an EM algorithm. Shared clonotypes were analyzed with the tcR package in R, and sharing was normalized by the product of cloneset sizes. To study raw recombination without the effects of thymic and clonal selection, out-of-frame nonproductive sequences were analyzed. TCRdb reprocessed the public reads (quality trimming at Q25 with fastp, clone calling with MiXCR) and kept in-frame beta chains. CDR3 protein duplicates are merged, each entry listing the most common genes and DNA. These V and J calls are TCRdb output, not the study's own analysis. Counted in this sample were roughly 280,000 distinct CDR3 sequences; roughly 10% of them appeared once. The ten largest clonotypes hold around 7.1% of the sample.

This specimen comes from a study of identical twins (TCRdb year 2016). Background on the whole study: The study deep-sequenced TCR alpha and beta repertoires from monozygotic twins, unrelated adults of various ages and cord blood to test whether fetal clonotypes persist. To rule out contamination, replicate twin experiments were performed at different times with different library preparation protocols. Study-level results and caveats: The excess sharing between twins in beta out-of-frame sequences was weaker because fewer shared sequences reduced the signal-to-noise ratio. Out-of-frame TCR alpha sharing in monozygotic twins was systematically underestimated by recombination models, whereas sharing between unrelated individuals was in agreement with the recombination models. Because the same donors could not be followed over many years, the conclusions depended on cross-sectional statistical analysis. Compared with coincidental sharing between unrelated individuals, out-of-frame TCR alpha sequences shared between twins had an excess of sequences with low generation probability. Fewer insertions were carried by abundant cord blood beta clonotypes; a weaker similar trend was observed in young adult naive repertoires, while no such trend was observed in memory repertoires. Zero-insertion analyses could be partly confounded by invariant T cells such as MAIT and iNKT, though diverse VJ usage argued against such confounding for most clonotypes.

Only healthy Caucasian donors were included. The twin cohort consisted of three pairs of female monozygotic twins, all aged 18 to 29 years. Positive isolation kits from Invitrogen were used to isolate CD4+ and CD8+ T cell populations. From V the trimming removes 5 bases and from J it removes 5 bases, while the gene matches leave 7 bases of the junction unaccounted for. Spanning cysteine to phenylalanine, the CDR3 consists of 14 amino acids. The CDR3 DNA has 42 bases and is translated from base 1. According to the germline V gene, CDR1 reads SGDLS and CDR2 reads YYNGEE. These data were also reused for a study on yellow fever vaccine responses in identical twins. The second study reports: According to the authors, the vaccine-induced T cell response in identical twins seemed to be partly convergent and partly specific to each individual. In the study, vaccine-responding T cell clones were precisely tracked in identical twins.

The sequencing input was CD8+ T cells sorted from blood. The source is a woman between 18 and 29 years old in good health. Rearrangement joined TRBV9 to TRBJ2-3, and 8 junctional nucleotides match TRBD2. The nucleotide sequence reads TGTGCCAGCAGTTTGAACCGGGGGGGAGATACGCAGTATTTT. Translated, this is CASSLNRGGDTQYF.